These T cell receptor beta chains were read from a single sample in a study of blood T cell repertoires in COVID-19. Sequencing used immunoSEQ multiplex PCR; TCRdb keeps in-frame clones, though not all of them. The profile covers roughly 140,000 clones, with 75% to 90% appearing a single time and just over 0.55% taken by the ten largest. The sample comprised peripheral blood. These receptors were collected from a man aged 60 to 69 with acute or convalescent COVID-19. Both conserved end residues are part of each CDR3. D genes are given only for firm matches. Rows give clone size only sometimes, using once, few, many, or a class for an expanded clone.

D,size,V,J,DNA,CDR3
NA,NA,TRBV18,TRBJ1-2,TGTGCCAGCTCACCCCAGGACAGTAGGATTAACTATGGCTACACCTTC,CASSPQDSRINYGYTF
NA,NA,TRBV6-5,TRBJ1-2,TGTGCCAGCAGTACCCCGGGGTCTGGCTACACCTTC,CASSTPGSGYTF
NA,few,TRBV7-8,TRBJ1-3,TGTGCCAGCAGCTTGTCAGGGAACACCATATATTTT,CASSLSGNTIYF
TRBD1,NA,TRBV6-6,TRBJ2-7,TGTGCCAGCAGTCCGCGCGTTACAGGGGCGGTAGCCTACGAGCAGTACTTC,CASSPRVTGAVAYEQYF
NA,NA,TRBV6-5,TRBJ1-3,TGTGCCAGCAGCGGCAGGACTGGAAACACCATATATTTT,CASSGRTGNTIYF
NA,NA,TRBV2,TRBJ1-1,TGTGCCAGCAGTGAAAGGGACTCAAGGGCTTTCTTT,CASSERDSRAFF
NA,NA,TRBV9,TRBJ2-3,TGTGCCAGCAGCGTAGGGGGGCCAGTCACGCAGTATTTT,CASSVGGPVTQYF
NA,NA,TRBV3-1/TRBV3-2,TRBJ2-6,TGTGCCAGCAGCCAAGTGCAGGGGTTGGGGCCGGTCCCCGTCCTGACTTTC,CASSQVQGLGPVPVLTF
NA,NA,TRBV19,TRBJ1-6,TGTGCCAGTAGTATCACGGTCGATAATTCACCCCTCCACTTT,CASSITVDNSPLHF
TRBD1,NA,TRBV4-3,TRBJ2-7,TGCGCCAGCAGCCAAGATCTCGGACAGGGGCAGTACTTC,CASSQDLGQGQYF
NA,NA,TRBV7-9,TRBJ2-5,TGTGCCAGCAGCTTAGCTTCGACAAGAGGGGAGACCCAGTACTTC,CASSLASTRGETQYF
TRBD2,NA,TRBV7-2,TRBJ2-1,TGTGCCAGCAGCTTAGAAATAGCGGGAGACTACAATGAGCAGTTCTTC,CASSLEIAGDYNEQFF
NA,NA,TRBV5-6,TRBJ1-3,TGTGCCAGCAGCTTGGGAGTTGGAGGGACTTCTGGAAACACCATATATTTT,CASSLGVGGTSGNTIYF
TRBD1,NA,TRBV3-1/TRBV3-2,TRBJ2-2,TGTGCCAGCAGCTTCTGGGACAGCCCTGGGGGGCTGTTTTTT,CASSFWDSPGGLFF
NA,NA,TRBV5-1,TRBJ2-5,TGCGCCAGCAGCTTGGCACCGGGTGGGGAGACCCAGTACTTC,CASSLAPGGETQYF
NA,NA,TRBV9,TRBJ2-2,TGTGCCAGCAGCCCTCAGGGGGGGGAGCTGTTTTTT,CASSPQGGELFF
NA,few,TRBV4-3,TRBJ1-1,TGCGCCAGCAGCCAACGGGCGACAGAAAACACTGAAGCTTTCTTT,CASSQRATENTEAFF
TRBD1,NA,TRBV5-4,TRBJ1-2,TGTGCCAGCAGCTTGGGGACAGGGGCAAGGGGCTATGGCTACACCTTC,CASSLGTGARGYGYTF
TRBD2,NA,TRBV4-1,TRBJ2-3,TGCGCCAGCAGCCAAGGACTAGCGGGGGATACGCAGTATTTT,CASSQGLAGDTQYF
NA,few,TRBV18,TRBJ1-1,TGTGCCAGCTCACCCCTAAACGGGAACACTGAAGCTTTCTTT,CASSPLNGNTEAFF
TRBD1,NA,TRBV5-6,TRBJ1-4,TGTGCCAGCAGCCGACAGGGGAATGAAAAACTGTTTTTT,CASSRQGNEKLFF
TRBD2,NA,TRBV28,TRBJ2-1,TGTGCCAGCAGCCTCGCTAGCGGGCATGAGTATGAGCAGTTCTTC,CASSLASGHEYEQFF
TRBD1,NA,TRBV9,TRBJ2-1,TGTGCCAGCAGCCCGAGTCCCAGGACAGGGTGGGGTGAGCAGTTCTTC,CASSPSPRTGWGEQFF
TRBD2,NA,TRBV28,TRBJ2-5,TGTGCCAGCAGTTTGCAGGCGGGAGGGGTAGAGACCCAGTACTTC,CASSLQAGGVETQYF
NA,few,TRBV9,TRBJ1-6,TGTGCCAGCAGCCCAGAGGACAGTTATAATTCACCCCTCCACTTT,CASSPEDSYNSPLHF
NA,NA,TRBV11-2,TRBJ2-3,TGTGCCAGCAGCTTGGCGGGTACCGGCACAGATACGCAGTATTTT,CASSLAGTGTDTQYF
TRBD2,NA,TRBV12-3/TRBV12-4,TRBJ2-1,TGTGCCAGCAGTTTTCGGGAGGGCGGTGAGCAGTTCTTC,CASSFREGGEQFF
TRBD2,NA,TRBV28,TRBJ2-7,TGTGCCAGCAGTTTGGGGGGAGCGGGAGGGACCTACGAGCAGTACTTC,CASSLGGAGGTYEQYF
TRBD1,NA,TRBV4-1,TRBJ2-4,TGCGCCAGCAGCCAACCGGGACAGGGGATTAAGAACATTCAGTACTTC,CASSQPGQGIKNIQYF
NA,few,TRBV9,TRBJ1-1,TGTGCCAGCAGCGTAGAGGGGGTGTTCACTGAAGCTTTCTTT,CASSVEGVFTEAFF
TRBD1,NA,TRBV7-2,TRBJ1-6,TGTGCCAGCAGCTTAGTCGGGGACAGGAGCTCCTATAATTCACCCCTCCACTTT,CASSLVGDRSSYNSPLHF
TRBD1,NA,TRBV6-2/TRBV6-3,TRBJ1-2,TGTGCCAGCAGTTACACCCCGGGACAGGGCCGCGCCTTC,CASSYTPGQGRAF
NA,NA,TRBV10-3,TRBJ1-1,TGTGCCATCAGCGACAGCCGGAACACTGAAGCTTTCTTT,CAISDSRNTEAFF
TRBD1,NA,TRBV19,TRBJ1-4,TGTGCCAGTAGACTCGATCACAGGGGAACTAATGAAAAACTGTTTTTT,CASRLDHRGTNEKLFF
NA,NA,TRBV10-1,TRBJ2-1,TGCGCCAGCAGTGAGACTACCGACAGGGACGGGGGTCGAGGTGCTTCCTACAATGAGCAGTTCTTC,CASSETTDRDGGRGASYNEQFF
TRBD1,NA,TRBV5-8,TRBJ1-1,TGTGCCAGCAGCCAAGGACAGGCTGTGAACACTGAAGCTTTCTTT,CASSQGQAVNTEAFF
NA,NA,TRBV6-2/TRBV6-3,TRBJ2-2,TGTGCCAGCAGTTACTCGATGTTCCAGCCCAGGGTCAACACCGGGGAGCTGTTTTTT,CASSYSMFQPRVNTGELFF
TRBD2,NA,TRBV5-1,TRBJ2-2,TGCGCCAGCAGCTTGGGATCACTAGCGGGGGCTGGGACCGGGGAGCTGTTTTTT,CASSLGSLAGAGTGELFF
TRBD2,once,TRBV9,TRBJ2-3,TGTGCCAGCAGCCCCAGCGGGAGATTCACAGATACGCAGTATTTT,CASSPSGRFTDTQYF
NA,few,TRBV30,TRBJ1-2,TGTGCCTGGAGTGTAAACAGGGTCGGCTATGGCTACACCTTC,CAWSVNRVGYGYTF
NA,NA,TRBV7-2,TRBJ1-3,TGTGCCAGCACCCGACAGGTCGACTCTGGAAACACCATATATTTT,CASTRQVDSGNTIYF
NA,NA,TRBV6-5,TRBJ1-1,TGTGCCAGCAGTTACTCGCCGGGTACGACTGAAGCTTTCTTT,CASSYSPGTTEAFF
TRBD2,NA,TRBV7-9,TRBJ2-1,TGTGCCAGCAGCCCGCGGGGGGGCTCCTACAATGAGCAGTTCTTC,CASSPRGGSYNEQFF
NA,NA,TRBV9,TRBJ2-1,TGTGCCAGCAGCGCGGGGGACGAAAATGAGCAGTTCTTC,CASSAGDENEQFF